The clone carrying this T cell receptor (beta chain) was found a few times. Its matching antigen is unknown. The sample originates from a study of vaccination and CD4 T cells after COVID-19. Study overall: Cellular stimulation was performed using overlapping spike peptides derived from SARS-CoV-2, HCoV-NL63, HCoV-OC43 and HCoV-229E. The control cultures got either a CEFX pool, an HIV-1 Nef pool, or no peptide at all. Study-level points and caveats: Spike mono-reactivity applied to 304 of 307 vaccine-specific clones detected in convalescent patients.

V lost 2 bases to trimming and J lost 2 bases; unmatched junction nucleotides: 5. CDR3 length equals 16 residues. CDR1 is KGHDR, CDR2 SFDVKD, per germline. Cultured CD4+ T cell DNA underwent sequencing with the Oncomine TCR Beta short-read assay. Genomic DNA was isolated from cultured CD4+ T cells. TCRdb called the PCR reads again in MiXCR, with one record for every CDR3 protein. The sample yields some 10,000 distinct CDR3 sequences, roughly 63% seen once. Treatment meaning: roughly 10-day PBMC culture with coronavirus spike peptide pools or control peptides (ViraFEST assay). The chain links TRBV24-1 to TRBJ2-5; the match to TRBD2 covers 9 bases. This clonotype was sampled from a human donor who had recovered from COVID-19. Material for sequencing was CD4+ T cells from blood, cultured in vitro. The CDR3 DNA sequence: TGTGCCACCAGTGATTCCCCTAGCGGGACGCAAGAGACCCAGTACTTC. Its protein product is CATSDSPSGTQETQYF.